The sequence of this TCR beta chain was determined in a study of response to subunit inactivated influenza vaccine. Germline CDR1 DFQATT, CDR2 SNEGSKA (reference sequence). J was trimmed by 3 bases and V by 3 bases; bases with no gene match: 8. The CDR3 has 15 amino acids. Worth noting for this clonotype: Its antigen is unidentified.

Study-level results: The authors suggested that every seasonal influenza vaccination recruits few new T cells.

TCRdb passed the RT-PCR reads through MiXCR, listing each CDR3 protein once. The data contain about half a million distinct CDR3 sequences, 25% of them seen just once; the ten biggest clones take up 1.5% to 2%. Sample: CD4+ T cells sorted from PBMCs, taken around 5 days after vaccination. The source of this sequence is a man over 45 who received an inactivated influenza vaccine. The chain recombines TRBV20-1 with TRBJ2-7; 10 bases map to TRBD1. The CDR3 protein is CSASFSGTGVYEQYF. CDR3 sequence (DNA): TGCAGTGCTAGCTTCTCCGGGACAGGGGTCTACGAGCAGTACTTC.